This TCR beta chain came from a study of T cell responses to AZD1222 COVID-19 vaccine. Findings and limits, study-wide: Spike-specific TCR breadth and depth grew following two AZD1222 doses. Nearly half of spike-specific TCRs reportedly target variant regions that are unmutated in the B.1.351 and B.1.1.7 variants. Most donors were white British and more were female, and clonal diversity was possibly underestimated.

Germline V gene data show CDR1 as SGHRS and CDR2 as YFSETQ. The CDR3 totals 13 residues. V lost 1 base, J lost 7 bases, and 3 bases stayed unmatched. As for this clone: What it recognizes is unknown.

Timing groups of about 4 and about 12 weeks for second doses were pooled. Produced via immunoSEQ multiplex PCR; TCRdb's table is partial and in-frame only. Among roughly 45,000 clones listed, over 70% were seen once. V is TRBV5-1 and J is TRBJ1-2; 8 nucleotides agree with TRBD1. This sample comprised peripheral blood, obtained 28 days after the second AZD1222 dose. This TCR came from an adult who received the AZD1222 COVID-19 vaccine. The CDR3: CASSLPGGFGYTF. The CDR3 coding sequence is TGCGCCAGCAGCTTGCCAGGGGGCTTTGGCTACACCTTC.